What follows are 21 T cell receptor beta chains derived from one specimen sequenced in a study of blood T cell repertoires in COVID-19. Clones were sequenced by immunoSEQ multiplex PCR, and TCRdb holds only the in-frame ones, with some missing. The sample has 200,000 to 250,000 clones; 84% are singletons. Specimen: peripheral blood. Source of these receptors: a woman in her 40s who had recovered from COVID-19.

Written as DNA, the CDR3 is TGTGCCACCAGCAGAGCTAGCACAGGGTTTAAGAATGAAAAACTGTTTTTT. Amino acids: CATSRASTGFKNEKLFF. V gene TRBV15 combines with J gene TRBJ1-4, with a weak D call TRBD1 (6 bases). The CDR3 has 17 residues. V was pared by 1 base and J by 5 bases, with 17 bases between. Germline CDR1 and CDR2: LNHNV and YYDKDF (reference sequence).

The J gene is TRBJ2-7, the V gene TRBV11-2, with D possibly being TRBD1 (6 bases). V lost 0 bases to trimming and J lost 5 bases, with 8 bases between them. From germline, CDR1 is SGHAT and CDR2 FQNNGV. The CDR3 runs to 13 residues. The CDR3 DNA sequence: TGTGCCAGCAGCTTAGAACAGGGTAACGAGCAGTACTTC. Translation gives CASSLEQGNEQYF.

J is TRBJ1-2 and V is TRBV4-3; D remains ambiguous. CDR1 and CDR2 (germline): LGHNA, YSLEER. V was pared by 7 bases and J by 3 bases, with 18 bases between. The CDR3 has 15 residues. CDR3 in amino acids: CASNPTGSPDYGYTF. In DNA, the CDR3 is TGCGCCAGCAACCCTACCGGGAGCCCCGACTATGGCTACACCTTC.

The genes are TRBV7-2 and TRBJ2-5; 8 positions agree with TRBD1. CDR3 length equals 14 residues. Germline-derived CDR1 and CDR2 are SGHTA and FQGNSA. V dropped 6 bases and J dropped 2; count of bases not matched to a gene: 5. DNA of the CDR3: TGTGCCAGCAGTCGAGGACAGGGACAAGAGACCCAGTACTTC. It yields the protein CASSRGQGQETQYF.

The chain recombines TRBV9 with TRBJ2-5; maybe TRBD1 (5 bases). Germline V gene data show CDR1 as SGDLS and CDR2 as YYNGEE. The CDR3 is 15 amino acids. Between the trimmed V and J ends, which lost 2 bases and 2 bases, there was a span of 13 bases. For the CDR3, the DNA is TGTGCCAGCAGCGTGATGTCAGGGTATCAAGAGACCCAGTACTTC. It is translated as CASSVMSGYQETQYF.

The genes are TRBV3-1 (or the pseudogene TRBV3-2) and TRBJ2-7; D may be TRBD2 (5 bases). With 1 base removed from V and 0 bases from J, the gap between germline ends came to 10 bases. Germline CDR1 and CDR2: LGHDT and YNNKEL (reference sequence). CDR3 length: 15 residues. CDR3 nucleotide sequence: TGTGCCAGCAGCCAAGGAGCGGCATACTCCTACGAGCAGTACTTC. Its translation: CASSQGAAYSYEQYF.

The V gene is TRBV6-1, the J gene TRBJ1-2; possible D gene TRBD1, 5 bases. This CDR3 region has 14 residues. Trimming removed 2 bases from V and 2 bases from J, with 9 bases in between. Germline values: CDR1 MNHNS, CDR2 SASEGT. CDR3 DNA: TGTGCCAGCAGTGAATATGGGGGGAACTATGGCTACACCTTC. Translated: CASSEYGGNYGYTF.

The rearrangement links TRBV5-8 to TRBJ2-1; 13 bases agree with TRBD2. CDR3 length equals 15 residues. Germline CDR1 SGHTS, CDR2 YDEGEE. V lost 4 bases and J lost 4; bases outside the gene matches: 2. For the CDR3, the DNA is TGTGCCAGCAGCACGGGACTAGCGGGATACAATGAGCAGTTCTTC. Translation: CASSTGLAGYNEQFF.

The V gene is TRBV6-6, the J gene TRBJ1-4, with D possibly TRBD1 on 5 matching bases. The CDR3 runs to 13 residues. V was trimmed by 8 bases and J by 7 bases, leaving 14 bases between them. Germline assignment: CDR1 MNHNY and CDR2 SVGAGI (reference sequence). The CDR3 loop is CASFRQPSEKLFF. The CDR3 coding sequence is TGTGCCAGCTTTAGACAGCCTAGTGAAAAACTGTTTTTT.

V gene TRBV24-1 combines with J gene TRBJ2-2, with 9 nucleotides matching TRBD1. Germline V gives CDR1 KGHDR, CDR2 SFDVKD. J was trimmed by 4 bases and V by 1 base; bases with no gene match: 9. The CDR3 is 18 residues long. CDR3 region: CATSDFKGGTGSTGELFF. The CDR3 DNA sequence: TGTGCCACCAGTGATTTTAAGGGAGGGACAGGGAGCACCGGGGAGCTGTTTTTT.

This chain joins TRBV7-2 and TRBJ1-6; D uncertain. V lost 4 bases and J lost 7, with 14 bases in between. The V gene's germline CDR1 is SGHTA and CDR2 FQGNSA. The CDR3 has 15 residues. CDR3 sequence reads: CASSWPESGNSPLHF. The CDR3 region has the DNA TGTGCCAGCAGCTGGCCTGAATCAGGAAATTCACCCCTCCACTTT.

This chain connects TRBV2 to TRBJ2-3, with 12 bases fitting TRBD2. CDR1 SNHLY and CDR2 FYNNEI come from the germline V gene. The J segment lost 3 bases and the V segment lost 5 bases, leaving 0 bases of the junction unmatched. The CDR3 contains 14 residues. CDR3 loop: CASSLAGGTDTQYF. CDR3 sequence (DNA): TGTGCCAGCAGTCTAGCGGGGGGGACAGATACGCAGTATTTT.

This clone was observed a single time. This chain connects TRBV12-5 to TRBJ2-2; D remains unclear. There are 13 residues in the CDR3. Germline V gene lookup returns CDR1 LGHNT and CDR2 FRNRAP. V lost 0 bases and J lost 6, with 5 bases in between. The CDR3: CASGLVRAGELFF. The CDR3 DNA reads as TGTGCTAGTGGTTTGGTTCGCGCCGGGGAGCTGTTTTTT.

The V gene is TRBV6-2 or TRBV6-3, the J gene TRBJ1-2; 7 nucleotides match TRBD1. The CDR3 extends over 15 amino acids. V was clipped by 2 bases and J by 8 bases; unmatched bases: 11. The V gene's germline CDR1 is MNHEY and CDR2 SVGEGT. CDR3 protein: CASSYVLAQGIGYTF. The CDR3 DNA is TGTGCCAGCAGTTACGTCCTCGCACAGGGGATAGGCTACACCTTC.

The genes are TRBV4-3 and TRBJ1-1, with 11 bases aligning to TRBD1. Germline V gene sequence: CDR1 LGHNA, CDR2 YSLEER. The CDR3 totals 15 residues. The V and J ends lost 4 bases and 2 bases, in that order; junction bases with no gene match: 3. The CDR3 loop reads CASSPGTGGNTEAFF. The CDR3 DNA reads TGCGCCAGCAGCCCAGGGACAGGGGGAAACACTGAAGCTTTCTTT.

The chain couples TRBV5-4 to TRBJ2-3; 8 positions agree with TRBD2. CDR1 and CDR2 from the germline V gene are SGHNT and YYREEE (reference sequence). CDR3 length equals 15 residues. Losses at the gene ends were 7 bases for V and 0 bases for J; bases not matched to a gene: 7. CDR3 protein: CASRVAGGSTDTQYF. CDR3 coding DNA: TGTGCCAGCCGAGTGGCGGGGGGTAGCACAGATACGCAGTATTTT.

Worth noting for this clone: Other DNA sequences in the same sample also yield this CDR3. The chain uses TRBV5-1 and TRBJ1-4, with TRBD1 identical over 11 bases. The J segment lost 7 bases and the V segment lost 3 bases, leaving 2 bases of the junction unmatched. Per the germline V gene, CDR1 is SGHRS and CDR2 is YFSETQ. This CDR3 spans 14 amino acids. The CDR3 DNA reads TGCGCCAGCAGCTCGGGGACAGGGGGTGAAAAACTGTTTTTT. Amino acids: CASSSGTGGEKLFF.

The CDR3 protein is CASSLQGAGANVLTF. The CDR3 DNA reads as TGTGCCAGCAGCTTACAAGGGGCTGGGGCCAACGTCCTGACTTTC. This chain connects TRBV7-9 to TRBJ2-6; TRBD1 is a possible D gene (5 bases). V gave up 2 bases and J gave up 2 bases, with 7 bases separating them. Per the germline V gene, CDR1 is SEHNR and CDR2 is FQNEAQ (reference sequence). There are 15 residues in the CDR3.

V gene TRBV7-6 combines with J gene TRBJ1-2; tentatively, D is TRBD1 (5 bases). Germline V CDR1 and CDR2: SGHVS, FNYEAQ. V lost 5 bases and J lost 8, with 27 bases in between. The CDR3 is made up of 17 amino acids. The CDR3 reads CASSPSEGLLVRRGYTF. The CDR3 nucleotides read TGTGCCAGCAGCCCCTCTGAGGGACTCTTAGTTCGTCGCGGCTACACCTTC.

The chain joins TRBV6-5 to TRBJ2-3, with D tentatively TRBD2 (6 bases). Trimming shortened V by 6 bases and J by 6 bases, and 10 bases separated the two germline ends. This CDR3 has 12 amino acids. Germline CDR1 is MNHEY and CDR2 is SVGAGI. CDR3 coding DNA: TGTGCCAGCAGCGGGGGTGAGGATACGCAGTATTTT. As protein: CASSGGEDTQYF.

The chain carries TRBV4-1 and TRBJ1-1; the match to TRBD1 covers 7 bases. The CDR3 contains 13 residues. J lost 3 bases, V lost 4 bases, and 2 bases had no gene match. Germline V CDR1 and CDR2: MGHRA, YSYEKL. CDR3 DNA: TGCGCCAGCAGCCTTGGGACAGACACTGAAGCTTTCTTT. Amino acids: CASSLGTDTEAFF.